Listed below are T cell receptor beta chains from one sample, sequenced in a study of T cell responses to AZD1222 COVID-19 vaccine. Measured with immunoSEQ multiplex PCR; TCRdb has only the in-frame clones, and not every one. The table has about 140,000 clones, about 86% seen once. The sample in question was peripheral blood, obtained 28 days after the second AZD1222 dose. The receptors were gathered from an adult who received the AZD1222 COVID-19 vaccine. CDR3s include the opening cysteine and the closing phenylalanine or tryptophan. Not every row has a clone size; where given, it reads once, few, many or a size class.

j_call | clone_size | v_call | cdr3_aa
TRBJ2-3 | NA | TRBV4-1 | CASSQDLVATDTQYF
TRBJ2-4 | NA | TRBV4-1 | CASSQDHRLSDLAKNIQYF
TRBJ1-2 | NA | TRBV6-5 | CASSYSDGANYGYTF
TRBJ2-5 | NA | TRBV29-1 | CSVHPPTSGGGGETQYF
TRBJ1-1 | NA | TRBV5-4 | CASSRAAAPGIGEAFF
TRBJ2-3 | NA | TRBV5-1 | CASGPRASTDTQYF
TRBJ2-7 | NA | TRBV7-9 | CASSLSGTSGTYEQYF
TRBJ1-1 | NA | TRBV3-1/TRBV3-2 | CASSQRDGRAFF
TRBJ1-5 | once | TRBV7-9 | CASSPQLGPQHF
TRBJ2-5 | once | TRBV4-2 | CASSQTGPQETQYF
TRBJ2-1 | NA | TRBV27 | CASKPVGPPYLYSYNEQFF
TRBJ2-7 | NA | TRBV7-8 | CASSVDGTGPLGQYF
TRBJ1-1 | NA | TRBV5-1 | CASSLEVRTEAFF
TRBJ1-3 | NA | TRBV28 | CASSLRGAGGNTIYF
TRBJ1-4 | once | TRBV21-1 | CASSFQAATNEKLFF
TRBJ2-1 | NA | TRBV6-2/TRBV6-3 | CASSYSGVRNEQFF
TRBJ2-1 | NA | TRBV5-1 | CASSFLAGEVGNEQFF
TRBJ1-5 | NA | TRBV5-1 | CASSSLGGQPQHF
TRBJ1-3 | once | TRBV28 | CASSPALNTIYF
TRBJ2-3 | NA | TRBV7-2 | CASSLWPTDTQYF
TRBJ2-3 | once | TRBV3-1/TRBV3-2 | CASSQWIGGASDTQYF
TRBJ2-1 | NA | TRBV10-2 | CASDRGPYNEQFF
TRBJ2-1 | NA | TRBV6-6 | CASSYQDISYNEQFF
TRBJ2-1 | NA | TRBV10-3 | CAIREGPGGENEQFF
TRBJ1-4 | NA | TRBV30 | CAWSHTPENEKLFF
TRBJ1-1 | NA | TRBV30 | CAWLPALTLDTEAFF
TRBJ2-5 | NA | TRBV3-1/TRBV3-2 | CASSPGGRTSGRRYGETQYF
TRBJ1-1 | few | TRBV28 | CASSTLTSGRNEAFF
TRBJ2-3 | NA | TRBV7-9 | CASSLLGTSGGAPQDTQYF
TRBJ1-1 | NA | TRBV30 | CAWSVGKGTEAFF
TRBJ2-5 | NA | TRBV6-5 | CASGGRSLGETQYF
TRBJ1-2 | NA | TRBV4-1 | CASSQDGYLGENYGYTF
TRBJ1-4 | NA | TRBV20-1 | CSASWGDEKLFF
TRBJ2-1 | NA | TRBV12-5 | CASGLTTEQFF
TRBJ1-3 | NA | TRBV4-2 | CASSIHSSLSGNTIYF
TRBJ2-3 | NA | TRBV18 | CASSPNQASDTQYF
TRBJ1-1 | NA | TRBV5-1 | CASSGSPVWGQMNTEAFF
TRBJ1-1 | NA | TRBV11-2 | CASSLDPGAGAEAFF
TRBJ1-2 | NA | TRBV27 | CASSRRGYGYTF
TRBJ2-6 | once | TRBV6-5 | CASSYTGTGANVLTF
TRBJ2-1 | NA | TRBV1 | CTRTLKEGCTNEQFF
TRBJ1-2 | NA | TRBV11-2 | CASSLGESYGYTF
TRBJ1-2 | NA | TRBV9 | CASSVDRGLSGYTF
TRBJ2-4 | NA | TRBV30 | CAWSVQGGDIQYF
TRBJ1-1 | NA | TRBV10-3 | CAISAAGTGNEAFF